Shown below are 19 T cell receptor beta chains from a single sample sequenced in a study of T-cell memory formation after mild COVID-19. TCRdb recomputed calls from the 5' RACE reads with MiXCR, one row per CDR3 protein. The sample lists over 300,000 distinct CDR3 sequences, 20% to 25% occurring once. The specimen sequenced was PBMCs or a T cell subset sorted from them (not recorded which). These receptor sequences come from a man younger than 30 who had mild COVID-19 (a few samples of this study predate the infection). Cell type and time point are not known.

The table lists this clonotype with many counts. CDR3 region: CATSSFTGTEQRRTEAFF. CDR3 in DNA: TGTGCCACCAGCAGCTTCACCGGGACAGAACAGAGGCGCACTGAAGCTTTCTTT. This chain connects TRBV15 to TRBJ1-1; the match to TRBD1 covers 7 bases. The germline V gene has CDR1 LNHNV and CDR2 YYDKDF (reference sequence). The CDR3 length is 18 residues. J gave up 4 bases and V 3 bases, and 17 bases lay outside the gene matches. The full variable domain, in which reference TRBV15 and TRBJ1-1 provide the parts outside the CDR3, is DAMVIQNPRYQVTQFGKPVTLSCSQTLNHNVMYWYQQKSSQAPKLLFHYYDKDFNNEADTPDNFQSRRPNTSFCFLDIRSPGLGDTAMYLCATSSFTGTEQRRTEAFFGQGTRLTVV.

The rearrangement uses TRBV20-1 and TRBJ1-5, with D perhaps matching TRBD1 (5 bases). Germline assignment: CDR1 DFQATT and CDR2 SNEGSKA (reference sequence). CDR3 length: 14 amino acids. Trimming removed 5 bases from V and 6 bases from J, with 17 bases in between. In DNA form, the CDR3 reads TGCAGTGCTGGCCTAGGGGCAGGGTTTCAGCCCCAGCATTTT. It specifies CSAGLGAGFQPQHF.

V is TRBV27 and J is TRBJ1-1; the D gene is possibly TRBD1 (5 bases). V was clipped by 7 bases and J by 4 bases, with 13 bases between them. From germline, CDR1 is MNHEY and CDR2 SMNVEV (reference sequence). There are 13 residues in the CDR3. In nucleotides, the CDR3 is TGTGCCAGCAAGACTGGGGGGGTCACTGAAGCTTTCTTT. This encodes CASKTGGVTEAFF.

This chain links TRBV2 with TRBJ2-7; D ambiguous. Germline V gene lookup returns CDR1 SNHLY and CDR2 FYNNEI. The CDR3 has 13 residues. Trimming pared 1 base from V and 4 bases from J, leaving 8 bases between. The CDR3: CASSEDLGYEQYV. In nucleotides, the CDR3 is TGTGCCAGCAGTGAAGATTTAGGATACGAGCAGTACGTC.

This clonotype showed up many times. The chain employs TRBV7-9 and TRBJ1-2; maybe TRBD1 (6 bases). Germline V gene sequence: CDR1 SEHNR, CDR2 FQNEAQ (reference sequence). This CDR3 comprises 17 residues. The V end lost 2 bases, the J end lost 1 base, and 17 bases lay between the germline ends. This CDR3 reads CASSLTRGPRFNYGYTF. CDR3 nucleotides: TGTGCCAGCAGCTTAACCAGGGGACCGCGATTTAACTATGGCTACACCTTC.

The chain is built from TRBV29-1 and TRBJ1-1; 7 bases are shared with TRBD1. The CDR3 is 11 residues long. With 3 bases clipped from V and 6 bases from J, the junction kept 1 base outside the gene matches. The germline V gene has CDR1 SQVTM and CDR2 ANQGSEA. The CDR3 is CSVDRGSEAFF. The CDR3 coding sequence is TGCAGCGTTGACAGGGGGTCTGAAGCTTTCTTT. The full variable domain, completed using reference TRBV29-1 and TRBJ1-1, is SAVISQKPSRDICQRGTSLTIQCQVDSQVTMMFWYRQQPGQSLTLIATANQGSEATYESGFVIDKFPISRPNLTFSTLTVSNMSPEDSSIYLCSVDRGSEAFFGQGTRLTVV.

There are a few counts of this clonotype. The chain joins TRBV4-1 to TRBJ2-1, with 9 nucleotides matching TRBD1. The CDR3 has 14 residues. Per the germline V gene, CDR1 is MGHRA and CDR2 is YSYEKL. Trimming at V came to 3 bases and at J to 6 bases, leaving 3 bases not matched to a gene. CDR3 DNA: TGCGCCAGCAGCCACTCGACAGGGGGCAATGAGCAGTTCTTC. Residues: CASSHSTGGNEQFF.

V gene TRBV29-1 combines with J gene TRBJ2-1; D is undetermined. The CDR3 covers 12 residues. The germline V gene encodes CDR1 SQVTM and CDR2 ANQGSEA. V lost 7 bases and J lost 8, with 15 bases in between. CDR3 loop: CSALSSIHEQFF. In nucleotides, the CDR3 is TGCAGCGCTCTGAGCTCGATTCATGAGCAGTTCTTC.

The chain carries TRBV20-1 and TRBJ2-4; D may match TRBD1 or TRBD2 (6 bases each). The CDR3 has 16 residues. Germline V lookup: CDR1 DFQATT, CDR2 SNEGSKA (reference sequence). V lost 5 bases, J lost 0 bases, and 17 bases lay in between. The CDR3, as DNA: TGCAGTGCTCCCGTAGGAGGGGGATTAGCCAAAAACATTCAGTACTTC. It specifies CSAPVGGGLAKNIQYF.

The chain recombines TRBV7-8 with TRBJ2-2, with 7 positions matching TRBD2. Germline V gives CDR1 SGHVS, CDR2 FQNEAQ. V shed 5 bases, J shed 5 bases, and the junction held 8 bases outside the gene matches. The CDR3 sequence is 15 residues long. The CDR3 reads CASSPWTSSTGELFF. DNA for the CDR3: TGTGCCAGCAGCCCCTGGACTAGTAGTACCGGGGAGCTGTTTTTT.

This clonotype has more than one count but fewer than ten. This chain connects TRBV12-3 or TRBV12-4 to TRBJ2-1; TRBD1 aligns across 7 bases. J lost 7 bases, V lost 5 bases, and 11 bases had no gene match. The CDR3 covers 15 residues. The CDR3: CASSPNWTGKNEQFF. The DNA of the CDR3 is TGTGCCAGCAGTCCGAATTGGACAGGTAAAAATGAGCAGTTCTTC.

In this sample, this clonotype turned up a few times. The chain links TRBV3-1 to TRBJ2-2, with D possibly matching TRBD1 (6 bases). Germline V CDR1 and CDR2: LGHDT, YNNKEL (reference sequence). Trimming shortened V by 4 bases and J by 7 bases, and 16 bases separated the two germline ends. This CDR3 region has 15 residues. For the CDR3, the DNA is TGTGCCAGCAGCCCTCCGGGACATCTCGTCGGGGAGCTGTTTTTT. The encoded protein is CASSPPGHLVGELFF.

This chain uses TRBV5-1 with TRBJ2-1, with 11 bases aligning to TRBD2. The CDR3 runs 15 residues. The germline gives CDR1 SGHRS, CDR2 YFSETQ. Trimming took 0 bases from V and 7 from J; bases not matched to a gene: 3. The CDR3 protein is CASSLELAGANEQFF. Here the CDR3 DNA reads TGCGCCAGCAGCTTGGAACTAGCGGGGGCTAATGAGCAGTTCTTC.

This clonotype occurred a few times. The CDR3 is CASSYWGRTEAFF. CDR3 nucleotide sequence: TGTGCCAGCAGTTACTGGGGTCGGACTGAAGCTTTCTTT. The chain uses TRBV6-5 and TRBJ1-1; D is uncertain. This CDR3 region has 13 residues. Germline CDR1 MNHEY, CDR2 SVGAGI. The V end lost 1 base, the J end lost 5 bases, and 8 bases lay between the germline ends.

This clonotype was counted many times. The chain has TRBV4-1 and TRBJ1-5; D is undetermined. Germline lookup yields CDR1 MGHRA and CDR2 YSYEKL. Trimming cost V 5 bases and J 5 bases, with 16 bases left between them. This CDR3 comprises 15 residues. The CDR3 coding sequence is TGCGCCAGCAGCTATCAAGGAGGGAGGGATCAGCCCCAGCATTTT. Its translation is CASSYQGGRDQPQHF.

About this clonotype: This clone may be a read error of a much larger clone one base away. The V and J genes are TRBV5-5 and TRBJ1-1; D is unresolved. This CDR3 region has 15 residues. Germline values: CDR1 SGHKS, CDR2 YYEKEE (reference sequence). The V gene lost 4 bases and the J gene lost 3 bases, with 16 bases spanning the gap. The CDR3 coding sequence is TGTGCCAGCAGCAACGCGGCAGAGGGATACACTGAAGCTTTCTTT. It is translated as CASSNAAEGYTEAFF.

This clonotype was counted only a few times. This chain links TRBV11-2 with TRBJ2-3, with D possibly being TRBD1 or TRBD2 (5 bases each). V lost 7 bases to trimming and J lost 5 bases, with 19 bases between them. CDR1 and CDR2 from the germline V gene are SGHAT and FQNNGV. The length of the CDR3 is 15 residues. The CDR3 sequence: CASTQGPRAGDTQYF. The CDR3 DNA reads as TGTGCCAGCACCCAGGGACCCCGAGCAGGAGATACGCAGTATTTT.

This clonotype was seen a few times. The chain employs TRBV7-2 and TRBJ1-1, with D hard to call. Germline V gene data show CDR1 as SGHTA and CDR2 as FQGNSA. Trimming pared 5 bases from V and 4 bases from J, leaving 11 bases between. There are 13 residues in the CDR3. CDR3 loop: CASSRPTPTEAFF. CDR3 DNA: TGTGCCAGCAGCCGCCCGACTCCCACTGAAGCTTTCTTT.

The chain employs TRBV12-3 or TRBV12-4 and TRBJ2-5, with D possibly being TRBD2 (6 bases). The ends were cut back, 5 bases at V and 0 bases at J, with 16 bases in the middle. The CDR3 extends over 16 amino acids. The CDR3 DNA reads TGTGCCAGCAGTCCCAATCGGCGGGAAAACCAAGAGACCCAGTACTTC. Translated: CASSPNRRENQETQYF.